The next 25 T cell receptor beta chains were all read from a single sample in a study of Ad26.COV2.S vaccination and SARS-CoV-2 variants. The sample's treatment: roughly 18 received Ad26.COV2.S at low or high dose, single or two shots; a few received placebo; per-sample allocation not given. Sampling was performed 63 days after the first vaccine or placebo injection. Profiled with immunoSEQ multiplex PCR; TCRdb holds only in-frame clones, not every one. This table holds under 600,000 clones, 80% to 90% found once. The sample here was peripheral blood, taken in a trial of Ad26.COV2.S vaccine versus placebo. All receptors come from a person aged 18-60 years who received the Ad26.COV2.S COVID-19 vaccine or a placebo.

CDR3 protein: CASSRDIGNTIYF. In nucleotides, the CDR3 is TGTGCCAGCAGTCGGGACATCGGAAACACCATATATTTT. The chain couples TRBV3-1 (or the pseudogene TRBV3-2) to TRBJ1-3; D is perhaps TRBD1 (6 bases). CDR1 and CDR2 (germline): LGHDT, YNNKEL (reference sequence). This CDR3 has 13 residues. V was shortened by 6 bases and J by 4 bases, with 10 bases between the two germline ends.

The chain links TRBV7-8 to TRBJ2-1; 7 bases are a match to TRBD2. V dropped 5 bases and J dropped 0; count of bases not matched to a gene: 13. Germline lookup yields CDR1 SGHVS and CDR2 FQNEAQ. The CDR3 has 18 residues. The CDR3 sequence: CASSRPRKAGDSYNEQFF. For the CDR3, the DNA is TGTGCCAGCAGCCGTCCGAGAAAGGCGGGAGACTCCTACAATGAGCAGTTCTTC.

The chain carries TRBV10-3 and TRBJ2-1; 12 bases line up with TRBD2. Germline V gene lookup returns CDR1 ENHRY and CDR2 SYGVKD. This CDR3 region has 15 residues. J lost 7 bases, V lost 8 bases, and 9 bases had no gene match. The CDR3 nucleotides read TGTGCCATCCTACAGCTAGCGGGGGGGCGGAATGAGCAGTTCTTC. It specifies CAILQLAGGRNEQFF.

The chain carries TRBV27 and TRBJ2-7, with D possibly being TRBD1 (5 bases). From germline, CDR1 is MNHEY and CDR2 SMNVEV (reference sequence). Trimming took 5 bases from V and 3 from J, leaving 11 bases between them. The CDR3 has 13 residues. CDR3 loop: CASSQRGNYEQYF. The CDR3 nucleotides are TGTGCCAGCAGTCAAAGGGGTAACTACGAGCAGTACTTC.

The chain carries TRBV7-2 and TRBJ2-1; 11 bases match TRBD2. CDR1 and CDR2 (germline): SGHTA, FQGNSA. With 1 base clipped from V and 4 bases from J, the junction kept 3 bases outside the gene matches. The CDR3 runs to 16 residues. This chain's CDR3 is CASSLVSGGAYNEQFF. As DNA, the CDR3 is TGTGCCAGCAGCTTAGTTAGCGGGGGGGCGTACAATGAGCAGTTCTTC.

The CDR3 nucleotides read TGTGCCAGCAGTTTTACGGCTAGCTCCAATGAGCAGTTCTTC. This translates into CASSFTASSNEQFF. The chain combines TRBV28 with TRBJ2-1, with D possibly being TRBD2 (5 bases). Trimming removed 3 bases from V and 6 bases from J, with 12 bases in between. The CDR3 covers 14 residues. Germline CDR1 MDHEN, CDR2 SYDVKM.

This chain joins TRBV7-9 and TRBJ1-4; D is ambiguous. Trimming cost V 5 bases and J 8 bases, with 12 bases left between them. In germline, CDR1 is SEHNR, CDR2 FQNEAQ (reference sequence). The CDR3 spans 13 residues. CDR3 sequence: CASSQPNSEKLFF. The DNA for the CDR3 is TGTGCCAGCAGCCAACCCAACTCCGAAAAACTGTTTTTT. The entire variable domain, with the rest obtained from reference TRBV7-9 and TRBJ1-4, is as follows: DTGVSQNPRHKITKRGQNVTFRCDPISEHNRLYWYRQTLGQGPEFLTYFQNEAQLEKSRLLSDRFSAERPKGSFSTLEIQRTEQGDSAMYLCASSQPNSEKLFFGSGTQLSVL.

The rearrangement links TRBV18 to TRBJ2-3; the D gene is possibly TRBD1 (5 bases). The length of the CDR3 is 15 residues. The V and J ends lost 6 bases and 0 bases respectively, with 13 bases between them. CDR1 KGHSH and CDR2 LQKENI come from the germline V gene. CDR3 coding DNA: TGTGCCAGCTCCCCAGGGCTCGTTAGCACAGATACGCAGTATTTT. Translating it yields CASSPGLVSTDTQYF.

The rearrangement uses TRBV30 and TRBJ1-2, with 9 bases matching TRBD1. The CDR3 is 15 amino acids. J was trimmed by 5 bases and V by 5 bases; bases with no gene match: 12. Looked up from germline, CDR1 is GTSNPN and CDR2 is SVGIG (reference sequence). The CDR3 protein is CAWLPQGAPAYGYTF. The DNA of the CDR3 is TGTGCCTGGCTCCCACAGGGGGCGCCGGCTTATGGCTACACCTTC.

This chain connects TRBV4-3 to TRBJ2-3; tentatively, D is TRBD2 (7 bases). CDR3 length: 18 amino acids. Germline V CDR1 and CDR2: LGHNA, YSLEER. Deletions cut 2 bases from V and 6 bases from J, with 24 bases between. Written as DNA, the CDR3 is TGCGCCAGCAGCCAAAAGTGGCTGAGGGGGGGGCAATCTGATACGCAGTATTTT. As protein: CASSQKWLRGGQSDTQYF.

This rearrangement joins TRBV7-9 to TRBJ1-2; D possibly corresponds to TRBD1 (6 bases). The CDR3 consists of 13 residues. Trimming cost V 2 bases and J 6 bases, with 10 bases left between them. In germline, CDR1 is SEHNR, CDR2 FQNEAQ (reference sequence). The CDR3 loop reads CASSLFGGDGYTF. The DNA of the CDR3 is TGTGCCAGCAGCTTATTCGGGGGCGATGGCTACACCTTC.

V usage is TRBV11-2 and J usage is TRBJ1-1; D is undetermined. CDR1 is SGHAT and CDR2 is FQNNGV in the germline V gene. Trimming removed 5 bases at V and 4 bases at J, with 20 bases between. This CDR3 spans 16 amino acids. CDR3 region: CASSPDIDNSGTEAFF. For the CDR3, the DNA is TGTGCCAGCAGCCCAGACATCGATAATTCGGGCACTGAAGCTTTCTTT.

The chain recombines TRBV7-8 with TRBJ2-7, with 9 bases identical to TRBD1. Losses at the gene ends were 5 bases for V and 7 bases for J; bases not matched to a gene: 9. CDR3 length: 14 residues. The V gene's germline CDR1 is SGHVS and CDR2 FQNEAQ. The CDR3 bases are TGTGCCAGCAGCCGAACAGGGGGCGCTTGGGAGCAGTACTTC. Translated: CASSRTGGAWEQYF.

V is TRBV30 and J is TRBJ1-5; D not certain. V gave up 1 base and J gave up 1 base, with 11 bases separating them. Looked up from germline, CDR1 is GTSNPN and CDR2 is SVGIG (reference sequence). This CDR3 is 15 amino acids long. The CDR3 bases are TGTGCCTGGAGTGACAGTTTTTGGAGCAATCAGCCCCAGCATTTT. This encodes CAWSDSFWSNQPQHF.

The chain joins TRBV18 to TRBJ2-7; D call uncertain. The length of the CDR3 is 13 residues. Germline V gives CDR1 KGHSH, CDR2 LQKENI. V dropped 3 bases and J dropped 6 bases, with 12 bases sitting between them. The CDR3 nucleotides read TGTGCCAGCTCACCCCGGCAGGACCGCGAGCAGTACTTC. This sequence encodes CASSPRQDREQYF.

The rearrangement uses TRBV7-3 and TRBJ1-1, with no clear D. This CDR3 has 13 residues. Trimming stripped 5 bases from V and 1 base from J, with 8 bases between. Germline V lookup: CDR1 SGHTA, CDR2 FQGTGA. This CDR3 reads CASSPAQNTEAFF. The CDR3 DNA sequence: TGTGCCAGCAGCCCCGCGCAGAACACTGAAGCTTTCTTT.

The chain has TRBV28 and TRBJ1-6; D is possibly TRBD1 (6 bases). V dropped 5 bases and J dropped 8 bases, with 13 bases sitting between them. The CDR3 consists of 14 residues. Germline assignment: CDR1 MDHEN and CDR2 SYDVKM. CDR3 sequence reads: CASSPQGMDSPLHF. The DNA of the CDR3 is TGTGCCAGCAGTCCACAGGGTATGGATTCACCCCTCCACTTT.

This rearrangement joins TRBV15 to TRBJ2-1; 10 bases are a match to TRBD2. The CDR3 length is 17 residues. Trimming cost V 4 bases and J 6 bases; bases outside gene matches: 12. CDR1 and CDR2 from the germline V gene are LNHNV and YYDKDF (reference sequence). Here the CDR3 reads CATSTDLLAGLRNEQFF. Written as DNA, the CDR3 is TGTGCCACCAGCACTGACTTACTAGCGGGGCTCCGCAATGAGCAGTTCTTC.

V usage is TRBV27 and J usage is TRBJ2-2; 7 positions match TRBD1. The germline CDR1 and CDR2 sequences are MNHEY and SMNVEV (reference sequence). CDR3 length: 17 amino acids. V shed 5 bases, J shed 0 bases, and the junction held 9 bases outside the gene matches. CDR3 DNA: TGTGCCAGCAGTGTTTGGACAGGAGTCGCGAACACCGGGGAGCTGTTTTTT. Translated, it gives CASSVWTGVANTGELFF.

The CDR3 DNA is TGTGCCAGCAGTCCCGATAGCGGGAGCCGTTACAATGAGCAGTTCTTC. Amino acids: CASSPDSGSRYNEQFF. The chain combines TRBV14 with TRBJ2-1; 9 positions agree with TRBD2. J gave up 4 bases and V 6 bases, and 10 bases lay outside the gene matches. This CDR3 contains 16 residues. Germline-derived CDR1 and CDR2 are SGHDN and FVKESK.

V is TRBV4-1 and J is TRBJ2-7, with 7 bases fitting TRBD1. Unmatched junction bases numbered 3, after V lost 1 base and J lost 3 bases. From germline, CDR1 is MGHRA and CDR2 YSYEKL. This CDR3 has 14 amino acids. CDR3 sequence: CASSQGAGGYEQYF. The CDR3 nucleotides read TGCGCCAGCAGCCAAGGGGCAGGGGGCTACGAGCAGTACTTC.

CDR3 in DNA: TGTGCCAGCAGCTTAATGGGAGTGGGCTCTAGCGGAGCCTACAATGAGCAGTTCTTC. The encoded protein is CASSLMGVGSSGAYNEQFF. The V gene is TRBV7-9, the J gene TRBJ2-1, with 7 bases aligning to TRBD2. The CDR3 totals 19 residues. Unmatched junction bases numbered 15, after V lost 2 bases and J lost 2 bases. CDR1 and CDR2 from the germline V gene are SEHNR and FQNEAQ (reference sequence).

The chain has TRBV6-6 and TRBJ2-1; unclear D gene. Germline-derived CDR1 and CDR2 are MNHNY and SVGAGI (reference sequence). This CDR3 contains 11 residues. Trimming shortened V by 2 bases and J by 6 bases, and 2 bases separated the two germline ends. Here the CDR3 DNA reads TGTGCCAGCAGTTACACCAATGAGCAGTTCTTC. This gives the protein CASSYTNEQFF.

The chain combines TRBV7-9 with TRBJ1-5, with D maybe TRBD1 (5 bases). V lost 5 bases and J 4 bases, leaving 12 bases between the germline ends. The CDR3 length is 14 residues. Germline lookup yields CDR1 SEHNR and CDR2 FQNEAQ (reference sequence). In DNA form, the CDR3 reads TGTGCCAGCAGCAGACCAGGGTGGAATCAGCCCCAGCATTTT. Protein product: CASSRPGWNQPQHF.

As to this clone: Other DNA sequences in this specimen translate into the identical CDR3. The chain combines TRBV7-9 with TRBJ1-3, with D uncertain. The CDR3 totals 14 residues. V lost 1 base and J lost 0, with 4 bases in between. CDR1 and CDR2 from the germline V gene are SEHNR and FQNEAQ (reference sequence). The CDR3 coding sequence is TGTGCCAGCAGCTTAGTGGGCTCTGGAAACACCATATATTTT. Translating it yields CASSLVGSGNTIYF.